The 32 T cell receptor beta chains in this list originate from one sample, sequenced in a study of T-cell reconstitution after alpha-beta-depleted transplantation in children. Unique molecular identifiers were incorporated into the prepared TCRbeta library. TCRdb used MiXCR to reprocess the PCR reads, holding one entry per CDR3 protein. The sample consists of about 600,000 distinct CDR3 sequences, 10% to 15% of them appearing once. The material sequenced was PBMCs, mostly from graft donor cells, taken 360 days after TCRalphabeta/CD19-depleted stem cell transplant. Receptor source: a male patient between 5 and 17 years old who had a stem cell transplant for acute myeloid leukemia, so the T cells may come from the graft donor.

This clonotype occurred many times. V and J are TRBV12-3 or TRBV12-4 and TRBJ1-1; D is undetermined. Trimming pared 5 bases from V and 1 base from J, leaving 8 bases between. The CDR3 runs to 13 residues. CDR3 region: CASSPYQNTEAFF. DNA for the CDR3: TGTGCCAGCAGTCCCTACCAGAACACTGAAGCTTTCTTT.

This clonotype has just a few counts. The chain is built from TRBV7-9 and TRBJ2-5, with D maybe TRBD1 (6 bases). V was cut by 1 base and J by 2 bases, with 14 bases left in between. The CDR3 spans 16 residues. Germline CDR1 is SEHNR and CDR2 is FQNEAQ (reference sequence). CDR3 nucleotide sequence: TGTGCCAGCAGCTTAGTGAGGGGGATTTGGCAAGAGACCCAGTACTTC. As protein: CASSLVRGIWQETQYF.

This clonotype was seen a few times. The rearrangement uses TRBV29-1 and TRBJ2-5; TRBD1 agrees at 9 bases. Germline CDR1 is SQVTM and CDR2 is ANQGSEA. The CDR3 is 13 residues long. Trimming took 6 bases from V and 5 from J; bases not matched to a gene: 7. The CDR3 DNA reads TGCAGCGTGGGGGACAGGGTTAGGGAGACCCAGTACTTC. Amino acid sequence: CSVGDRVRETQYF.

This clonotype was counted at least ten times. V and J are TRBV5-6 and TRBJ2-2; tentatively, D is TRBD1 or TRBD2 (5 bases each). CDR1 SGHDT and CDR2 YYEEEE come from the germline V gene. This CDR3 spans 15 amino acids. V dropped 4 bases and J dropped 4 bases, with 14 bases sitting between them. DNA of the CDR3: TGTGCCAGCAGCCGAGGGACCATCCGCACCGGGGAGCTGTTTTTT. Residues: CASSRGTIRTGELFF.

This clonotype was counted many times. The chain links TRBV7-2 to TRBJ1-3; 7 nucleotides align to TRBD1. Germline values: CDR1 SGHTA, CDR2 FQGNSA. The length of the CDR3 is 15 residues. V dropped 3 bases and J dropped 4; count of bases not matched to a gene: 6. In DNA, the CDR3 is TGTGCCAGCAGCTTCTACAGGGGCTCAGGAAACACCATATATTTT. Protein product: CASSFYRGSGNTIYF.

This clonotype has more than one count but fewer than ten. The chain combines TRBV7-9 with TRBJ2-5; D tentatively reads TRBD1 or TRBD2 (5 bases each). Germline V lookup: CDR1 SEHNR, CDR2 FQNEAQ (reference sequence). V lost 5 bases to trimming and J lost 0 bases, with 16 bases between them. This CDR3 has 16 amino acids. CDR3 region: CASSRGSGSYQETQYF. In nucleotides, the CDR3 is TGTGCCAGCAGCCGGGGCAGCGGATCGTACCAAGAGACCCAGTACTTC.

The chain uses TRBV5-5 and TRBJ2-3; 8 nucleotides align to TRBD2. V trimming: 4 bases; J trimming: 3 bases; junction bases outside the gene matches: 16. Germline V gene lookup returns CDR1 SGHKS and CDR2 YYEKEE (reference sequence). The CDR3 has 18 amino acids. CDR3 DNA: TGTGCCAGCAGCACGTACTTGAGCGGGAGAAGCATTACAGATACGCAGTATTTT. This gives the protein CASSTYLSGRSITDTQYF.

V usage is TRBV28 and J usage is TRBJ1-3; D is ambiguous. The CDR3 consists of 14 residues. The V and J ends lost 1 base and 0 bases respectively, with 4 bases between them. Germline V gene data show CDR1 as MDHEN and CDR2 as SYDVKM. The CDR3 DNA is TGTGCCAGCAGTTTATTGGTCTCTGGAAACACCATATATTTT. Translated: CASSLLVSGNTIYF.

This clonotype has more than one count but fewer than ten. The chain joins TRBV7-9 to TRBJ2-5; 7 positions match TRBD2. The CDR3 sequence is 14 residues long. V shed 5 bases and J 2 bases; nucleotides not matched to a gene: 5. Per the germline V gene, CDR1 is SEHNR and CDR2 is FQNEAQ (reference sequence). The chain's CDR3 is CASSVTGLQETQYF. CDR3 in DNA: TGTGCCAGCAGCGTAACGGGACTACAAGAGACCCAGTACTTC.

The chain links TRBV5-1 to TRBJ2-7; D is ambiguous. The CDR3 is 15 residues long. The germline gives CDR1 SGHRS, CDR2 YFSETQ. V was pared by 0 bases and J by 0 bases, with 10 bases between. The CDR3, as DNA: TGCGCCAGCAGCTTGGACCCTCACCCCTCCTACGAGCAGTACTTC. Translated: CASSLDPHPSYEQYF.

This rearrangement joins TRBV20-1 to TRBJ2-2, with D possibly being TRBD1 (6 bases). The germline gives CDR1 DFQATT, CDR2 SNEGSKA (reference sequence). The V gene lost 1 base and the J gene lost 4 bases, with 16 bases spanning the gap. There are 16 residues in the CDR3. The CDR3 coding sequence is TGCAGTGCTAGAGTTGGACAGCCCCTCCCCACCGGGGAGCTGTTTTTT. It encodes CSARVGQPLPTGELFF.

In this sample, this clonotype turned up a few times. The V gene is TRBV7-2, the J gene TRBJ1-4; no clear D gene. Germline-derived CDR1 and CDR2 are SGHTA and FQGNSA. The CDR3 length is 14 residues. V was clipped by 1 base and J by 5 bases, with 8 bases between them. The CDR3, as DNA: TGTGCCAGCAGCTTAGATGGAGGGAATGAAAAACTGTTTTTT. It yields the protein CASSLDGGNEKLFF.

The V and J genes are TRBV6-2 or TRBV6-3 and TRBJ1-5, with unresolved D. Trimming cost V 0 bases and J 2 bases, with 11 bases left between them. Germline-derived CDR1 and CDR2 are MNHEY and SVGEGT. The CDR3 covers 16 residues. This CDR3 reads CASSYSRGSGNQPQHF. Here the CDR3 DNA reads TGTGCCAGCAGTTACTCGAGAGGGTCTGGCAATCAGCCCCAGCATTTT.

This clonotype was seen a few times. The rearrangement links TRBV7-9 to TRBJ2-7; 8 bases line up with TRBD1. Trimming at V came to 4 bases and at J to 4 bases, leaving 0 bases not matched to a gene. In germline, CDR1 is SEHNR, CDR2 FQNEAQ (reference sequence). The CDR3 consists of 12 residues. CDR3 nucleotides: TGTGCCAGCAGCTGGACAGGGTACGAGCAGTACTTC. This codes for CASSWTGYEQYF.

The rearrangement links TRBV20-1 to TRBJ2-5; weak D call: TRBD1 (5 bases). This CDR3 has 12 residues. Germline CDR1 reads DFQATT; CDR2 reads SNEGSKA (reference sequence). Trimming removed 3 bases at V and 2 bases at J, with 7 bases between. This CDR3 is CSASDSQETQYF. CDR3 sequence (DNA): TGCAGTGCTAGTGACAGTCAAGAGACCCAGTACTTC.

The genes are TRBV5-5 and TRBJ1-2; D is undetermined. CDR3 length equals 17 residues. Germline assignment: CDR1 SGHKS and CDR2 YYEKEE (reference sequence). The V end lost 4 bases, the J end lost 0 bases, and 19 bases lay between the germline ends. The CDR3 loop reads CASSQHAPGSSNYGYTF. The CDR3 region has the DNA TGTGCCAGCAGCCAACACGCGCCAGGCTCGTCTAACTATGGCTACACCTTC.

At least ten counts were recorded for this clonotype. The chain couples TRBV29-1 to TRBJ2-3; 13 nucleotides align to TRBD2. The CDR3 runs to 19 residues. With V trimmed by 6 bases and J by 4 bases, 19 bases remained unmatched. In germline, CDR1 is SQVTM, CDR2 ANQGSEA. The CDR3, as DNA: TGCAGCGTCCCTTGGGGGCCCCTAACTAGCGGGAGGGGCCCAGATACGCAGTATTTT. It codes for CSVPWGPLTSGRGPDTQYF.

This clonotype has a handful of counts. The V call is TRBV7-3, the J call TRBJ2-7; 9 bases map to TRBD2. This CDR3 is built from 15 residues. Germline lookup yields CDR1 SGHTA and CDR2 FQGTGA. V lost 2 bases, J lost 7 bases, and 9 bases stayed unmatched. CDR3 DNA: TGTGCCAGCAGCTTATATGCGGGAGGGCCACGGGAGCAGTACTTC. This sequence encodes CASSLYAGGPREQYF.

This clonotype came up a few times. The V and J genes are TRBV4-2 and TRBJ2-7; 7 bases are shared with TRBD1. Germline V gives CDR1 LGHNA, CDR2 YNFKEQ. The length of the CDR3 is 15 residues. Trimming removed 3 bases from V and 2 bases from J; junction bases left unmatched: 7. This chain's CDR3 is CASSQIRDSTYEQYF. DNA of the CDR3: TGTGCCAGCAGCCAGATTCGGGACAGTACCTACGAGCAGTACTTC.

The chain joins TRBV7-2 to TRBJ1-1; 8 bases are a match to TRBD1. The CDR3 totals 16 residues. V gave up 2 bases and J gave up 4 bases; unmatched junction bases: 9. Germline assignment: CDR1 SGHTA and CDR2 FQGNSA. CDR3 residues: CASSLRPRGPGTEAFF. The CDR3 nucleotides are TGTGCCAGCAGCTTAAGGCCCAGGGGGCCGGGCACTGAAGCTTTCTTT. Based on the CDR3 plus reference TRBV7-2 and TRBJ1-1, the full variable domain is GAGVSQSPSNKVTEKGKDVELRCDPISGHTALYWYRQSLGQGLEFLIYFQGNSAPDKSGLPSDRFSAERTGGSVSTLTIQRTQQEDSAVYLCASSLRPRGPGTEAFFGQGTRLTVV.

The chain recombines TRBV29-1 with TRBJ1-1, with TRBD1 matching 10 bases. Germline V gene sequence: CDR1 SQVTM, CDR2 ANQGSEA. The CDR3 extends over 14 amino acids. Trimming at V came to 7 bases and at J to 0 bases, leaving 5 bases not matched to a gene. The CDR3 is CSARTGGVNTEAFF. The CDR3 bases are TGCAGCGCCCGGACAGGGGGTGTGAACACTGAAGCTTTCTTT.

This chain links TRBV2 with TRBJ2-5; 12 nucleotides agree with TRBD1. V shed 6 bases, J shed 2 bases, and the junction held 7 bases outside the gene matches. The CDR3 runs 16 residues. The V gene's germline CDR1 is SNHLY and CDR2 FYNNEI. CDR3 sequence (DNA): TGTGCCAGCAGGGCATGGGACAGGGGGCAGCAAGAGACCCAGTACTTC. Residues: CASRAWDRGQQETQYF.

This clonotype showed up just a few times. The gene calls are TRBV4-3 and TRBJ2-1; TRBD1 agrees at 8 bases. Germline loops: CDR1 LGHNA, CDR2 YSLEER. V lost 4 bases to trimming and J lost 2 bases; unmatched junction nucleotides: 10. CDR3 length: 17 amino acids. DNA of the CDR3: TGCGCCAGCAGCCTCGGTGGGTTGGGACAGGCCTACAATGAGCAGTTCTTC. It is translated as CASSLGGLGQAYNEQFF.

This clonotype was seen more than once but under ten times. The chain combines TRBV5-1 with TRBJ1-2, with a possible D match to TRBD1 (6 bases). Germline CDR1 SGHRS, CDR2 YFSETQ. Trimming removed 4 bases from V and 0 bases from J, with 10 bases in between. CDR3 length equals 14 residues. This chain's CDR3 is CASSPGGPNYGYTF. The CDR3, as DNA: TGCGCCAGCAGCCCGGGGGGCCCTAACTATGGCTACACCTTC.

This clonotype was seen a few times. The chain has TRBV5-6 and TRBJ2-3; a weak D match, TRBD1 (6 bases). The CDR3 is 14 residues long. Germline CDR1 and CDR2: SGHDT and YYEEEE. Between the trimmed V and J ends, which lost 3 bases and 2 bases, there was a span of 10 bases. The CDR3 DNA is TGTGCCAGCAGCTACAACAGGGCCACAGATACGCAGTATTTT. It translates to CASSYNRATDTQYF.

In this sample, this clonotype turned up a few times. The rearrangement links TRBV3-1 to TRBJ2-7, with 10 bases identical to TRBD2. The germline V gene encodes CDR1 LGHDT and CDR2 YNNKEL (reference sequence). V lost 0 bases to trimming and J lost 0 bases; unmatched junction nucleotides: 2. The CDR3 runs 16 residues. The chain's CDR3 is CASSQDASGSSYEQYF. Here the CDR3 DNA reads TGTGCCAGCAGCCAAGATGCTAGCGGGAGCTCCTACGAGCAGTACTTC.

The chain carries TRBV9 and TRBJ2-7; D perhaps matches TRBD2 (6 bases). Trimming removed 0 bases at V and 7 bases at J, with 17 bases between. Germline CDR1 reads SGDLS; CDR2 reads YYNGEE. The CDR3 has 15 amino acids. CDR3 sequence (DNA): TGTGCCAGCAGCGTAGGGGACTCCCCGACATGGGAGCAGTACTTC. It is translated as CASSVGDSPTWEQYF.

This clonotype was observed a few times. The genes are TRBV11-1 and TRBJ1-2; D perhaps matches TRBD1 (6 bases). Germline V gene sequence: CDR1 SGHAT, CDR2 FQDESV (reference sequence). V lost 5 bases, J lost 1 base, and 23 bases lay in between. The CDR3 is 18 amino acids. CDR3 sequence (DNA): TGTGCCAGCAGCACACCCCCGGGACGGTGGGACATTAACTATGGCTACACCTTC. Amino acids: CASSTPPGRWDINYGYTF. Filled out from reference TRBV11-1 and TRBJ1-2, the complete variable domain reads EAEVAQSPRYKITEKSQAVAFWCDPISGHATLYWYRQILGQGPELLVQFQDESVVDDSQLPKDRFSAERLKGVDSTLKIQPAELGDSAMYLCASSTPPGRWDINYGYTFGSGTRLTVV.

This clonotype was seen only a few times. The rearrangement links TRBV5-8 to TRBJ2-2, with 7 bases identical to TRBD2. The ends lost 1 base at V and 7 bases at J; junction bases unmatched: 7. The CDR3 length is 15 residues. Germline lookup yields CDR1 SGHTS and CDR2 YDEGEE. The CDR3 protein is CASSLPLLAYGELFF. CDR3 DNA: TGTGCCAGCAGCTTGCCGCTACTAGCGTACGGGGAGCTGTTTTTT.

This sequence joins TRBV13 and TRBJ2-7; 8 bases agree with TRBD1. Germline V CDR1 and CDR2: PRHDT, FYEKMQ (reference sequence). The junction had 33 bases not matched to a gene; V was cut back by 2 bases and J by 3 bases. This CDR3 contains 24 residues. CDR3 coding DNA: TGTGCCAGCAGCTTATGGCAGGGGGCAGTGTACGGCGGTCCCGAAGCCCTTTTCAGCTACGAGCAGTACTTC. The encoded protein is CASSLWQGAVYGGPEALFSYEQYF. The whole variable domain, remainder taken from reference TRBV13 and TRBJ2-7, is AAGVIQSPRHLIKEKRETATLKCYPIPRHDTVYWYQQGPGQDPQFLISFYEKMQSDKGSIPDRFSAQQFSDYHSELNMSSLELGDSALYFCASSLWQGAVYGGPEALFSYEQYFGPGTRLTVT.

This rearrangement joins TRBV7-8 to TRBJ2-1; D is ambiguous. The germline CDR1 and CDR2 sequences are SGHVS and FQNEAQ. Trimming stripped 1 base from V and 5 bases from J, with 9 bases between. This CDR3 has 14 residues. The CDR3, as DNA: TGTGCCAGCAGCTTAGTCAAGGTTAACAATGAGCAGTTCTTC. Translation gives CASSLVKVNNEQFF.

In its sample, this clonotype was seen a few times. This chain uses TRBV28 with TRBJ1-3; a weak D match, TRBD1 (5 bases). The CDR3 contains 15 residues. V gave up 7 bases and J gave up 4 bases, with 17 bases separating them. CDR1 and CDR2 (germline): MDHEN, SYDVKM. The CDR3 here is CASKEGRVVGNTIYF. The CDR3 region has the DNA TGTGCCAGCAAAGAGGGCAGGGTCGTCGGAAACACCATATATTTT.